This TCR beta chain was identified during a study of T cells in Graves' hyperthyroidism and ophthalmopathy. Ophthalmopathy cases scored 3 or more on the Clinical Activity Score and 4 or more on NOSPECS grade, with duration below 3 months. This clonotype was counted ten times or more. TCR beta CDR3 regions were amplified from RNA. An initial round of RT-PCR targeting the TCR CDR3 relied on the HTBI primer set. TCRdb recomputed calls from the multiplex PCR reads with MiXCR, one row per CDR3 protein. Of about 250,000 distinct CDR3 sequences in the sample, over 20% were seen once. Sequencing input: blood. The sequence was obtained from a woman aged 40 to 49 with Graves' ophthalmopathy.

The CDR3, as DNA: TGTGCCAGCAGTTACTCGAATAAGGGTAACTATGGCTACACCTTC. Protein sequence: CASSYSNKGNYGYTF. V and J are TRBV6-5 and TRBJ1-2, with unresolved D. Per the germline V gene, CDR1 is MNHEY and CDR2 is SVGAGI. Deletions cut 0 bases from V and 1 base from J, with 9 bases between. This CDR3 comprises 15 residues.